This T cell receptor (beta chain) is from a study of graft-versus-host responses after intestinal transplantation. General observations from the study: Investigators detected GvH clones in recipient marrow, with some emerging earlier in ileum or blood. Declines in HvG clones occurring early post-transplant were associated with peak circulating GvH clone levels. When patients had graft-donor T cell macrochimerism, their allografts held high graft-versus-host to host-versus-graft clonal ratios.

As for this clone: What it binds is unknown.

TCRdb keeps only in-frame clones here, not all; method: immunoSEQ multiplex PCR. Seen here are about 90,000 clones, roughly four fifths observed once, and the top ten hold about 15%. V dropped 2 bases and J dropped 0 bases, with 5 bases sitting between them. The CDR3 runs 14 residues. Germline assignment: CDR1 MGHDK and CDR2 SYGVNS. This chain links TRBV25-1 with TRBJ1-3; D is uncertain. This sequence was found in a human donor who received an intestinal transplant. Source: unstimulated CD8+ T cells sorted from spleen or lymph node cells, taken before intestinal transplant. The CDR3 DNA is TGTGCCAGCAGTGAAGTAGGCTCTGGAAACACCATATATTTT. This translates into CASSEVGSGNTIYF.